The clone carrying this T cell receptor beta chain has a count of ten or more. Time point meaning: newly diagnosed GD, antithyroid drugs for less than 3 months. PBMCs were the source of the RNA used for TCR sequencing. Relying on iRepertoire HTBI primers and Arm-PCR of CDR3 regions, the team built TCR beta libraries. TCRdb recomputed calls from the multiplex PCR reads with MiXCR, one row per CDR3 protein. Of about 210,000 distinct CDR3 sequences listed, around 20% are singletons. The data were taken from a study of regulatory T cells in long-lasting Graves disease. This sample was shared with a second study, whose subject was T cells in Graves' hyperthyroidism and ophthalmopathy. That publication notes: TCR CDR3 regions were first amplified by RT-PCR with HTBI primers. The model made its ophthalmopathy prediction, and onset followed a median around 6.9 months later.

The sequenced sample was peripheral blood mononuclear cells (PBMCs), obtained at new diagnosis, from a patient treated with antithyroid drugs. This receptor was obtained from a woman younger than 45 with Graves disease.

The CDR3 loop reads CASSWGQVYNEQFF. For the CDR3, the DNA is TGCGCCAGCAGCTGGGGACAGGTTTACAATGAGCAGTTCTTC. The chain joins TRBV5-1 to TRBJ2-1; 8 positions agree with TRBD1. V was pared by 3 bases and J by 4 bases, with 3 bases of the junction left unmatched. Germline-derived CDR1 and CDR2 are SGHRS and YFSETQ. The CDR3 is 14 amino acids.